These 29 T cell receptor beta chains originate from one sample sequenced in a study of blood T cells in healthy people across ages. The use of a sample-barcoded 5' primer and a J-beta primer mix characterized a second PCR of about 7 to 12 cycles. One entry per CDR3 protein results from TCRdb running MiXCR on the 5' RACE reads. This sample yields some 760,000 distinct CDR3 sequences, of which 25% are seen a single time; more than 8% belongs to the top ten. These same records also appear under a second study, on T cells of mothers and their children.

The specimen sequenced was blood. The receptors stem from a boy between 10 and 17 years old in good health.

This chain links TRBV7-3 with TRBJ2-3; 8 bases map to TRBD1. V shed 4 bases and J 7 bases; nucleotides not matched to a gene: 10. The CDR3 spans 15 residues. The germline gives CDR1 SGHTA, CDR2 FQGTGA. As DNA, the CDR3 is TGTGCCAGCAGCTCTGGACAGGGACTTTCTAATACGCAGTATTTT. It encodes CASSSGQGLSNTQYF.

This chain connects TRBV7-6 to TRBJ1-2; D may be TRBD1 (6 bases). The ends were cut back, 0 bases at V and 6 bases at J, with 14 bases in the middle. In germline, CDR1 is SGHVS, CDR2 FNYEAQ. The CDR3 is made up of 15 amino acids. The CDR3 sequence is CASSLAMGAVDGYTF. CDR3 in DNA: TGTGCCAGCAGCTTAGCGATGGGGGCGGTGGATGGCTACACCTTC.

The chain couples TRBV7-3 to TRBJ2-5; 7 nucleotides line up with TRBD2. This CDR3 has 14 amino acids. The V and J ends lost 5 bases and 5 bases, in that order; junction bases with no gene match: 8. Germline loops: CDR1 SGHTA, CDR2 FQGTGA. In nucleotides, the CDR3 is TGTGCCAGCAGCCTAAACGGACTAGGCGAGACCCAGTACTTC. This sequence encodes CASSLNGLGETQYF. Looking up the rest from reference TRBV7-3 and TRBJ2-5 gives the full variable domain: GAGVSQTPSNKVTEKGKYVELRCDPISGHTALYWYRQSLGQGPEFLIYFQGTGAADDSGLPNDRFFAVRPEGSVSTLKIQRTERGDSAVYLCASSLNGLGETQYFGPGTRLLVL.

This clonotype was detected once. The V and J genes are TRBV10-3 and TRBJ2-7, with 9 bases lining up with TRBD1. Germline-derived CDR1 and CDR2 are ENHRY and SYGVKD. This CDR3 contains 16 residues. Trimming took 5 bases from V and 0 from J; bases not matched to a gene: 8. DNA for the CDR3: TGTGCCATCAGTACCAACACAGGGGGCATCTCCTACGAGCAGTACTTC. Protein product: CAISTNTGGISYEQYF.

This chain joins TRBV10-3 and TRBJ2-5; TRBD2 is a possible D gene (6 bases). Trimming shortened V by 10 bases and J by 4 bases, and 10 bases separated the two germline ends. This CDR3 is 11 amino acids long. Germline V gene data show CDR1 as ENHRY and CDR2 as SYGVKD. CDR3 sequence (DNA): TGTGCCACGGGAGAAACAGAGACCCAGTACTTC. Protein sequence: CATGETETQYF.

This chain connects TRBV7-2 to TRBJ2-1; 8 bases agree with TRBD2. With 2 bases clipped from V and 1 base from J, the junction kept 4 bases outside the gene matches. The CDR3 has 16 amino acids. Looked up from germline, CDR1 is SGHTA and CDR2 is FQGNSA. CDR3 protein: CASSLRGGGSYNEQFF. CDR3 sequence (DNA): TGTGCCAGCAGCTTACGGGGCGGGGGGTCCTACAATGAGCAGTTCTTC.

Remarks on this clonotype: Mismatch with germline at one junction end may stem from a read error. The gene calls are TRBV19 and TRBJ2-2; D may be TRBD2 (6 bases). Germline V CDR1 and CDR2: LNHDA, SQIVND (reference sequence). This CDR3 region has 13 residues. CDR3 amino acids: CASRMGETGGLFF. The CDR3 DNA is TGTGCCAGTAGAATGGGAGAAACCGGGGGGCTGTTTTTT.

This clonotype appeared a single time. V gene TRBV12-3 or TRBV12-4 combines with J gene TRBJ2-7; D could derive from TRBD1 or TRBD2 (6 bases each). V lost 2 bases to trimming and J lost 5 bases, with 10 bases between them. This CDR3 contains 13 residues. The CDR3, as DNA: TGTGCCAGCAGTTTAACAGGGAGGAACGAGCAGTACTTC. It yields the protein CASSLTGRNEQYF.

The chain is built from TRBV12-3 or TRBV12-4 and TRBJ2-1; TRBD2 might be the D (7 bases). V lost 10 bases to trimming and J lost 4 bases, with 17 bases between them. This CDR3 is 14 amino acids long. In DNA form, the CDR3 reads TGTGCCATCGCGGCGGGGGCGGAATACAATGAGCAGTTCTTC. Amino acids: CAIAAGAEYNEQFF.

This clonotype occurred many times. The chain uses TRBV4-2 and TRBJ1-1; no clear D. The CDR3 length is 14 residues. Germline V CDR1 and CDR2: LGHNA, YNFKEQ. The V and J ends lost 5 bases and 0 bases respectively, with 10 bases between them. CDR3: CASSSRPVNTEAFF. The CDR3 DNA follows: TGTGCCAGCAGCTCGCGACCCGTGAACACTGAAGCTTTCTTT.

On this clonotype: This CDR3 is missing its conserved last phenylalanine or tryptophan, likely due to a read error. The chain uses TRBV6-2 or TRBV6-3 and TRBJ1-2; D not certain. CDR1 is MNHEY and CDR2 is SVGEGT in the germline V gene. The CDR3 extends over 14 amino acids. The CDR3 region is CTSSYQAANYGYTV. The CDR3 DNA follows: TGTACCAGCAGTTACCAGGCAGCTAACTATGGCTACACCGTC.

In its sample, this clonotype was seen a few times. The chain employs TRBV6-2 or TRBV6-3 and TRBJ1-6; no clear D. CDR1 MNHEY and CDR2 SVGEGT come from the germline V gene. The CDR3 consists of 15 residues. Trimming took off 5 bases at V and 10 bases at J, with 18 bases between the two ends. The CDR3 loop is CASSPELGRESPLHF. Here the CDR3 DNA reads TGTGCCAGCAGTCCTGAGTTGGGTAGAGAATCACCCCTCCACTTT.

Concerning this clonotype: The missing conserved phenylalanine or tryptophan at the end of this CDR3 makes a read error likely. The chain combines TRBV12-3 or TRBV12-4 with TRBJ2-3, with D tentatively TRBD1 (6 bases). The CDR3 is 14 residues long. V lost 2 bases and J lost 5, with 11 bases in between. Written as DNA, the CDR3 is TGTGCCAGCAGTTTAAACAGGGTGGGAGATACGCAGTATTCT. It specifies CASSLNRVGDTQYS.

This clonotype was detected ten times or more. The V gene is TRBV3-1, the J gene TRBJ2-7, with 9 positions matching TRBD1. Germline trimming cut 4 bases from V and 4 bases from J; bases unmatched to any gene: 5. Germline CDR1 LGHDT, CDR2 YNNKEL (reference sequence). The CDR3 consists of 14 residues. This chain's CDR3 is CASSRGTGPYEQYF. CDR3 bases: TGTGCCAGCAGCCGCGGGACAGGGCCTTACGAGCAGTACTTC.

The chain recombines TRBV18 with TRBJ2-1, with a tentative D call TRBD1 (5 bases). Judging by the DNA end, TRBJ2-7 fits better; the J call may be wrong. Looked up from germline, CDR1 is KGHSH and CDR2 is LQKENI. The length of the CDR3 is 15 residues. The CDR3: CASSPYSQGGNEQYF. The CDR3 DNA reads as TGTGCCAGCTCACCATACTCTCAGGGTGGCAACGAGCAGTACTTC.

V gene TRBV4-3 combines with J gene TRBJ2-1, with D uncertain. The CDR3 has 16 amino acids. The germline CDR1 and CDR2 sequences are LGHNA and YSLEER. Trimming removed 0 bases from V and 1 base from J, with 10 bases in between. The CDR3 DNA sequence: TGCGCCAGCAGCCAAGATACGCATTCGTCCTACAATGAGCAGTTCTTC. Protein sequence: CASSQDTHSSYNEQFF.

The rearrangement uses TRBV28 and TRBJ1-4, with no clear D. CDR3 length equals 12 residues. Germline-derived CDR1 and CDR2 are MDHEN and SYDVKM. The germline V and J ends were trimmed by 2 bases and 12 bases, with 10 bases remaining between them. This chain's CDR3 is CASSLLGRELFF. In DNA, the CDR3 is TGTGCCAGCAGTTTACTTGGGAGGGAACTGTTTTTT.

The table lists this clonotype with a few counts. The chain carries TRBV6-5 and TRBJ2-5; no clear D. Trimming pared 0 bases from V and 2 bases from J, leaving 7 bases between. Germline V gene sequence: CDR1 MNHEY, CDR2 SVGAGI. CDR3 length: 14 amino acids. In DNA form, the CDR3 reads TGTGCCAGCAGTTACTCGATACGGCAAGAGACCCAGTACTTC. This sequence encodes CASSYSIRQETQYF.

The rearrangement links TRBV7-8 to TRBJ2-7, with 7 bases aligning to TRBD2. V gave up 6 bases and J gave up 4 bases; unmatched junction bases: 9. This CDR3 region has 14 residues. Germline assignment: CDR1 SGHVS and CDR2 FQNEAQ. CDR3 coding DNA: TGTGCCAGCAGTCACGGGGGGTCAGATTACGAGCAGTACTTC. Translated: CASSHGGSDYEQYF.

This clonotype was detected a few times. This sequence joins TRBV29-1 and TRBJ1-2, with D maybe TRBD1 (6 bases). V was pared by 3 bases and J by 8 bases, with 13 bases between. This CDR3 is built from 12 residues. Germline CDR1 reads SQVTM; CDR2 reads ANQGSEA. Here the CDR3 DNA reads TGCAGCGTTGAGTTGGGGGGCGGAGGCTACACCTTC. It codes for CSVELGGGGYTF.

The chain links TRBV11-3 to TRBJ2-5, with 9 nucleotides matching TRBD1. The J call may be faulty, since TRBJ2-1 better matches the DNA end. CDR3 length: 17 amino acids. The germline V gene has CDR1 SGHNT and CDR2 YENEEA. CDR3 sequence: CASSLSTGTGIADEQFF. CDR3 in DNA: TGTGCCAGCAGCTTAAGCACCGGGACAGGGATCGCGGATGAGCAGTTCTTC.

This clonotype was seen a few times. The chain has TRBV20-1 and TRBJ2-5; D possibly uses TRBD1 or TRBD2 (7 bases each). The tail of the sequence fits TRBJ2-1 better, so the J call may be wrong. The CDR3 covers 12 residues. The V gene's germline CDR1 is DFQATT and CDR2 SNEGSKA (reference sequence). CDR3 bases: TGCAGTGGGACCAGGGGGGGCAATGAGCAGTTCTTC. It is translated as CSGTRGGNEQFF.

The chain joins TRBV28 to TRBJ2-1; possibly TRBD1 for D (6 bases). The germline V gene has CDR1 MDHEN and CDR2 SYDVKM. The CDR3 contains 13 residues. The CDR3 protein is CATGRQVENEQFF. CDR3 bases: TGTGCAACCGGACGACAGGTCGAGAATGAGCAGTTCTTC.

This chain links TRBV3-1 with TRBJ1-2, with a weak D call TRBD1 (5 bases). Germline V lookup: CDR1 LGHDT, CDR2 YNNKEL (reference sequence). This CDR3 has 14 amino acids. Trimming left V 2 bases short and J 8 bases short, with 15 bases between. CDR3 nucleotide sequence: TGTGCCAGCAGCCAAATGGGCAGGGTTGACGGCTACACCTTC. Its protein is CASSQMGRVDGYTF.

This clonotype was seen a handful of times. V and J are TRBV6-1 and TRBJ2-5; D is uncertain. The assigned J gene may be wrong: the sequence end matches TRBJ2-1 better. CDR1 MNHNS and CDR2 SASEGT come from the germline V gene. This CDR3 has 14 residues. The chain's CDR3 is CASSDHDNYNEQFF. The CDR3 DNA reads as TGTGCCAGCAGTGATCATGACAACTACAATGAGCAGTTCTTC.

This clonotype has just a few counts. The V and J genes are TRBV12-3 or TRBV12-4 and TRBJ2-7; D is unclear. The V end was cut by 5 bases, the J end by 3 bases, with 11 bases between. The CDR3 totals 13 residues. For the CDR3, the DNA is TGTGCCAGCAGTCCATCCACAGTCTACGAGCAGTACTTC. Translation gives CASSPSTVYEQYF.

This clonotype came up many times. A read error may produce the germline difference seen at one junction end. CDR3 amino acids: CASSLGRGNEQFF. Here the CDR3 DNA reads TGTGCCAGCAGCTTAGGACGGGGTAATGAGCAGTTCTTC. The chain employs TRBV5-1 and TRBJ2-5; D possibly corresponds to TRBD2 (5 bases). The J call may be wrong; the DNA end is better matched by TRBJ2-1. Germline V CDR1 and CDR2: SGHRS, YFSETQ. CDR3 size: 13 residues.

The chain recombines TRBV12-3 or TRBV12-4 with TRBJ2-5; D tentatively fits TRBD1 or TRBD2 (5 bases each). The J call is in doubt because the DNA end fits TRBJ2-7 better. The CDR3 loop spans 14 amino acids. CDR3 region: CASSSSLGAYEQYF. Here the CDR3 DNA reads TGTGCCAGCAGTTCAAGTTTGGGGGCCTACGAGCAGTACTTC.

This clonotype was counted between two and nine times. The junction departs from germline at one end; a sequencing error may be responsible. The chain couples TRBV7-6 to TRBJ2-5; 8 bases map to TRBD1. The germline CDR1 and CDR2 sequences are SGHVS and FNYEAQ. The CDR3 runs to 15 residues. The CDR3 loop reads CANSLELDREETQYF. In nucleotides, the CDR3 is TGTGCCAACAGCTTAGAGCTGGACAGGGAAGAGACCCAGTACTTC. Complete variable domain (other parts from reference TRBV7-6 and TRBJ2-5): GAGVSQSPRYKVTKRGQDVALRCDPISGHVSLYWYRQALGQGPEFLTYFNYEAQQDKSGLPNDRFSAERPEGSISTLTIQRTEQRDSAMYRCANSLELDREETQYFGPGTRLLVL.